The 14 T cell receptor beta chains below come from one sample, sequenced in a study of human T cells and chemical hapten exposure. The time point denotes: patch test 1, 2 weeks after DPC sensitization. Treatment meaning: therapeutic diphenylcyclopropenone sensitization with weekly scalp DPC. One entry per CDR3 protein results from TCRdb running MiXCR on the RACE reads. The sample consists of roughly 360,000 distinct CDR3 sequences, about 4.4% of them appearing once. The specimen comprised whole blood, sampled in connection with sensitization to the hapten diphenylcyclopropenone (DPC). The receptors were sampled from a woman aged 50 to 60 with alopecia areata. Some clones in this sample may be carry-over from other donors' samples.

At least ten counts were recorded for this clonotype. The CDR3 region has the DNA TGTGCCAGCAGCTTAGATCCAGGGAGGTCCTACAATGAGCAGTTCTTC. This gives the protein CASSLDPGRSYNEQFF. The rearrangement joins TRBV7-9 to TRBJ2-1; the D gene is possibly TRBD2 (6 bases). The V gene's germline CDR1 is SEHNR and CDR2 FQNEAQ (reference sequence). This CDR3 spans 16 amino acids. Trimming stripped 1 base from V and 1 base from J, with 11 bases between.

CDR3 nucleotides: TGTGCCAGCAGTGAAAGCGGGGGGGGTCTTCAGCCCCAGCATTTT. Protein: CASSESGGGLQPQHF. The J gene is TRBJ1-5, the V gene TRBV6-1, with D maybe TRBD1 (5 bases). V was shortened by 2 bases and J by 6 bases, with 14 bases between the two germline ends. The CDR3 extends over 15 amino acids. Germline V gene sequence: CDR1 MNHNS, CDR2 SASEGT.

This clonotype has at least ten counts. The chain links TRBV20-1 to TRBJ1-1; TRBD1 matches at 7 bases. V dropped 5 bases and J dropped 4; count of bases not matched to a gene: 4. Germline loops: CDR1 DFQATT, CDR2 SNEGSKA (reference sequence). The CDR3 consists of 12 residues. The DNA of the CDR3 is TGCAGTGCTCGCGCAGGGGGCACTGAAGCTTTCTTT. Translated: CSARAGGTEAFF.

This clonotype was seen a few times. The chain recombines TRBV25-1 with TRBJ1-3; D not resolved. V lost 2 bases to trimming and J lost 5 bases, with 10 bases between them. The V gene's germline CDR1 is MGHDK and CDR2 SYGVNS. The length of the CDR3 is 14 residues. This chain's CDR3 is CASSESRGRNTIYF. CDR3 DNA: TGTGCCAGCAGTGAAAGCCGAGGCAGAAACACCATATATTTT. The whole variable domain, remainder taken from reference TRBV25-1 and TRBJ1-3, is EADIYQTPRYLVIGTGKKITLECSQTMGHDKMYWYQQDPGMELHLIHYSYGVNSTEKGDLSSESTVSRIRTEHFPLTLESARPSHTSQYLCASSESRGRNTIYFGEGSWLTVV.

This chain connects TRBV11-2 to TRBJ1-4; no firm D call. The CDR3 is 14 residues long. Germline CDR1 SGHAT, CDR2 FQNNGV. Between the trimmed V and J ends, which lost 1 base and 11 bases, there was a span of 14 bases. CDR3: CASSLASRIEKLFF. CDR3 nucleotide sequence: TGTGCCAGCAGCTTAGCCAGTAGGATCGAGAAACTGTTTTTT. The full variable domain, completed using reference TRBV11-2 and TRBJ1-4, is EAGVAQSPRYKIIEKRQSVAFWCNPISGHATLYWYQQILGQGPKLLIQFQNNGVVDDSQLPKDRFSAERLKGVDSTLKIQPAKLEDSAVYLCASSLASRIEKLFFGSGTQLSVL.

The sample holds many counts of this clonotype. J is TRBJ2-3 and V is TRBV6-5, with 10 bases matching TRBD2. CDR3 length equals 11 residues. Germline CDR1 is MNHEY and CDR2 is SVGAGI. The CDR3 region is CDLKREGTQYF. For the CDR3, the DNA is TGTGATCTGAAGCGGGAGGGGACGCAGTATTTT.

This clonotype has at least ten counts. The V gene is TRBV29-1, the J gene TRBJ2-1; D gene uncertain. This CDR3 is built from 12 residues. CDR1 SQVTM and CDR2 ANQGSEA come from the germline V gene. V was pared by 0 bases and J by 3 bases, with 3 bases between. Here the CDR3 reads CSVEDSYNEQFF. CDR3 in DNA: TGCAGCGTTGAAGACAGCTACAATGAGCAGTTCTTC.

The CDR3 DNA reads TGTGCCAGCAGCCTTACGACAGGGGACTACGAGCAGTACTTC. This sequence encodes CASSLTTGDYEQYF. This sequence joins TRBV28 and TRBJ2-7, with 8 bases identical to TRBD1. CDR3 length: 14 amino acids. V lost 6 bases and J lost 3; bases outside the gene matches: 7. Germline CDR1 is MDHEN and CDR2 is SYDVKM.

This clonotype was observed at least ten times. This chain uses TRBV29-1 with TRBJ1-1; 7 bases are a match to TRBD1. Germline loops: CDR1 SQVTM, CDR2 ANQGSEA. CDR3 length equals 13 residues. Trimming removed 6 bases from V and 2 bases from J; junction bases left unmatched: 6. The chain's CDR3 is CSVPGQTNTEAFF. In DNA, the CDR3 is TGCAGCGTGCCGGGACAGACTAACACTGAAGCTTTCTTT.

This clonotype has only a few counts. V gene TRBV30 combines with J gene TRBJ2-7; D may be TRBD2 (7 bases). From germline, CDR1 is GTSNPN and CDR2 SVGIG (reference sequence). V lost 4 bases and J lost 5, with 27 bases in between. This CDR3 has 17 amino acids. CDR3 region: CAWKSGRLVGGDNEQYF. For the CDR3, the DNA is TGTGCCTGGAAGAGTGGACGGTTGGTGGGAGGGGACAACGAGCAGTACTTC.

This clonotype turned up a few times. The rearrangement uses TRBV30 and TRBJ2-2; 10 bases fit TRBD2. Germline values: CDR1 GTSNPN, CDR2 SVGIG (reference sequence). The CDR3 spans 16 residues. Trimming at V came to 8 bases and at J to 4 bases, leaving 13 bases not matched to a gene. The CDR3 sequence is CAGKGLAGDLTGELFF. The CDR3 DNA follows: TGTGCCGGGAAGGGGCTAGCGGGAGATCTCACCGGGGAGCTGTTTTTT.

The chain uses TRBV29-1 and TRBJ2-7, with TRBD1 matching 9 bases. The trim removed 4 bases at V and 2 bases at J, leaving 3 bases unmatched. Germline V gives CDR1 SQVTM, CDR2 ANQGSEA. This CDR3 contains 13 residues. The chain's CDR3 is CSVGRTGAYEQYF. DNA of the CDR3: TGCAGCGTTGGTCGGACAGGGGCCTACGAGCAGTACTTC.

This clonotype occurred a few times. V gene TRBV5-1 combines with J gene TRBJ1-1, with TRBD1 identical over 7 bases. CDR3 length: 16 amino acids. J was trimmed by 0 bases and V by 4 bases; bases with no gene match: 9. Germline CDR1 reads SGHRS; CDR2 reads YFSETQ. In DNA form, the CDR3 reads TGCGCCAGCAGCCGTGGACAGGCCAGAGTGAACACTGAAGCTTTCTTT. Its translation: CASSRGQARVNTEAFF.

In its sample, this clonotype was seen many times. V is TRBV7-9 and J is TRBJ2-7; 7 positions agree with TRBD2. V lost 5 bases to trimming and J lost 0 bases; unmatched junction nucleotides: 7. Germline V gene lookup returns CDR1 SEHNR and CDR2 FQNEAQ (reference sequence). CDR3 size: 15 residues. The CDR3 spells CASSRSGTSSYEQYF. In DNA form, the CDR3 reads TGTGCCAGCAGCCGAAGCGGGACCAGCTCCTACGAGCAGTACTTC.